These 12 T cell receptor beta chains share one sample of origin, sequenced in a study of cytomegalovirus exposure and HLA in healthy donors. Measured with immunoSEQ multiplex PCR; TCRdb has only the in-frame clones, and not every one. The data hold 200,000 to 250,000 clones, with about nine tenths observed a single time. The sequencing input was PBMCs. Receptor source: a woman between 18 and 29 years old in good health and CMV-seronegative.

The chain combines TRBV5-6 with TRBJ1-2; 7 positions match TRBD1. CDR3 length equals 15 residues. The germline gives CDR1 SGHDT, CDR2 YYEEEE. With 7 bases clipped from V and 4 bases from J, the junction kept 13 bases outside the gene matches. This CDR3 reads CASLLGGGRSYGYTF. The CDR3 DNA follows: TGTGCCAGCCTGCTAGGAGGGGGCCGGAGCTATGGCTACACCTTC.

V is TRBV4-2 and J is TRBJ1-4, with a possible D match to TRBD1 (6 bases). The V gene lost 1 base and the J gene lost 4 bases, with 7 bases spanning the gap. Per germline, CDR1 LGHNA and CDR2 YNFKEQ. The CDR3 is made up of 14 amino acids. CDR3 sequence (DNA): TGTGCCAGCAGCCAAGGGACAGATAATGAAAAACTGTTTTTT. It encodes CASSQGTDNEKLFF.

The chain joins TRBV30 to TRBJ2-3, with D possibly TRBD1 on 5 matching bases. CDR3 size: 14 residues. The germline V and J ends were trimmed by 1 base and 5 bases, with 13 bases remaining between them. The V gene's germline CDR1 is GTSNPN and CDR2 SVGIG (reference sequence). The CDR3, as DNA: TGTGCCTGGAGTGGGGGCGGCACAGGAGATACGCAGTATTTT. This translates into CAWSGGGTGDTQYF.

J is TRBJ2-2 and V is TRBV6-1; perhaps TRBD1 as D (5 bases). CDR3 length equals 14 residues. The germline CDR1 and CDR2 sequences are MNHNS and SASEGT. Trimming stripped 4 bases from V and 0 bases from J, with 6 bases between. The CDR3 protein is CASSAGTNTGELFF. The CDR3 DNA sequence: TGTGCCAGCAGTGCAGGGACGAACACCGGGGAGCTGTTTTTT.

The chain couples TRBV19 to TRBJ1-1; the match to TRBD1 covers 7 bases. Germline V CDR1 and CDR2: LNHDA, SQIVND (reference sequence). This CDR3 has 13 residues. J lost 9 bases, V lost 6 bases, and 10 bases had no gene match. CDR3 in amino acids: CASSAPGQTKAFF. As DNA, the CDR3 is TGTGCCAGTAGCGCACCGGGACAGACCAAAGCTTTCTTT. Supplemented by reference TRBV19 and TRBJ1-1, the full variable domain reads DGGITQSPKYLFRKEGQNVTLSCEQNLNHDAMYWYRQDPGQGLRLIYYSQIVNDFQKGDIAEGYSVSREKKESFPLTVTSAQKNPTAFYLCASSAPGQTKAFFGQGTRLTVV.

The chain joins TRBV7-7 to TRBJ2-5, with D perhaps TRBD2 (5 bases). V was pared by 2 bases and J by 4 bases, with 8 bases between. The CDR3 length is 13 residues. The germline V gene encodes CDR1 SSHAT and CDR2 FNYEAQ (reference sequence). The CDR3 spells CASSLNAGETQYF. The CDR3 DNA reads TGTGCCAGCAGCTTAAATGCGGGAGAGACCCAGTACTTC.

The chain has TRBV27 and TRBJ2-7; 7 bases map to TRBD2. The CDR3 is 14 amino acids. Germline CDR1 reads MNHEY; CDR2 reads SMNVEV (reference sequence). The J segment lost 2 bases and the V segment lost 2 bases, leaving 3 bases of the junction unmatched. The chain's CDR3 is CASSLRAGAYEQYF. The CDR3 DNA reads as TGTGCCAGCAGTTTACGGGCGGGAGCCTACGAGCAGTACTTC.

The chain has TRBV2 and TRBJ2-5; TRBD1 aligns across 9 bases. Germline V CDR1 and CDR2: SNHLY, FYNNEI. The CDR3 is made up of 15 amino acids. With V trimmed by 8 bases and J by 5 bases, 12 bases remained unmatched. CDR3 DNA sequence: TGTGCCAGCGGGGGGCGGGACAGGGACGGGGAGACCCAGTACTTC. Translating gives CASGGRDRDGETQYF.

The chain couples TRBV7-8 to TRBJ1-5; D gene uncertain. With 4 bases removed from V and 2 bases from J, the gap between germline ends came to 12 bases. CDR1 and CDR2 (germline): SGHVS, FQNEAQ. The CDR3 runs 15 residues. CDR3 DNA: TGTGCCAGCAGCTCGCAGGATGGTGGCAATCAGCCCCAGCATTTT. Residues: CASSSQDGGNQPQHF.

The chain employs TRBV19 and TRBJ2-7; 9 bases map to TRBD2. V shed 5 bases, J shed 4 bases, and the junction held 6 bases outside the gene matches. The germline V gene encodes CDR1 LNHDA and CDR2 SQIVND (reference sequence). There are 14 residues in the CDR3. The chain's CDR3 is CASSPVAGGYEQYF. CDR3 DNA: TGTGCCAGTAGTCCAGTGGCGGGAGGGTACGAGCAGTACTTC. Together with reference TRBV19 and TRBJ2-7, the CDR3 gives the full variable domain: DGGITQSPKYLFRKEGQNVTLSCEQNLNHDAMYWYRQDPGQGLRLIYYSQIVNDFQKGDIAEGYSVSREKKESFPLTVTSAQKNPTAFYLCASSPVAGGYEQYFGPGTRLTVT.

DNA for the CDR3: TGTGCCATCTACAGGGGGACGAACTATGGCTACACCTTC. It yields the protein CAIYRGTNYGYTF. V is TRBV2 and J is TRBJ1-2; 8 bases match TRBD1. Unmatched junction bases numbered 6, after V lost 10 bases and J lost 2 bases. Germline lookup yields CDR1 SNHLY and CDR2 FYNNEI. The CDR3 is 13 residues long.

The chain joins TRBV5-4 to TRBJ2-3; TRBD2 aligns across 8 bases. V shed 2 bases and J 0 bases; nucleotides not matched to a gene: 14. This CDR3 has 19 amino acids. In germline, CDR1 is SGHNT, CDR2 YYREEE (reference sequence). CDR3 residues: CASSLPGALADSSTDTQYF. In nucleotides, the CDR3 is TGTGCCAGCAGCTTACCCGGTGCACTAGCGGATTCAAGCACAGATACGCAGTATTTT.